What follows describes a single T cell receptor (beta chain). Assay used: immunoSEQ multiplex PCR; TCRdb lists only in-frame clones, some missing. The data hold some 2,500,000 clones, with just under 95% observed a single time. Participating donors were healthy, HIV-negative adults free of recent acute infections or vaccinations. The data were taken from a study of shared clonotypes between healthy human individuals. As for the study in general: Every donor yielded three CD4 naive, three CD4 memory, two CD8 naive and one CD8 memory plate.

The V end lost 5 bases, the J end lost 6 bases, and 11 bases lay between the germline ends. Germline CDR1 is MNHEY and CDR2 is SVGAGI. The CDR3 has 13 amino acids. Input material: naive CD4+ T cells from PBMCs. Subset reported: CD45RA+ positively selected. The rearrangement joins TRBV6-5 to TRBJ2-1; a weak D match, TRBD2 (7 bases). This sequence was found in a man aged 18 to 30 in good health. Some clones in this sample may be carry-over from other donors' samples. The CDR3 reads CASSTGGSNEQFF. The CDR3 coding sequence is TGTGCCAGCAGTACGGGGGGCTCCAATGAGCAGTTCTTC.